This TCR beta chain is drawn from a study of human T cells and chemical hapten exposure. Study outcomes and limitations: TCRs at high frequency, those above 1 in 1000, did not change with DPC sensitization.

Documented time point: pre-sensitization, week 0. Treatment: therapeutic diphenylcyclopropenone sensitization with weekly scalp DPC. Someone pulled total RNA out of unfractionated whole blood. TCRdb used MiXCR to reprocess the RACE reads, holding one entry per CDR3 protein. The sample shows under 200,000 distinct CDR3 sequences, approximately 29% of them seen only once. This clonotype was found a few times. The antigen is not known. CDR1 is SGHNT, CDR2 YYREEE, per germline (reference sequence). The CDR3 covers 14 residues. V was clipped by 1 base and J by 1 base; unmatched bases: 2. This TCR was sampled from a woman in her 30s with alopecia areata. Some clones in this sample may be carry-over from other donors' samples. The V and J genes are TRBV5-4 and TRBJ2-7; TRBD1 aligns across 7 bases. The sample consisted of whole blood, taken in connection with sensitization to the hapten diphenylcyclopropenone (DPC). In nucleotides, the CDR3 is TGTGCCAGCAGCTTGAGGGGGCCTTCCTACGAGCAGTACTTC. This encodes CASSLRGPSYEQYF.